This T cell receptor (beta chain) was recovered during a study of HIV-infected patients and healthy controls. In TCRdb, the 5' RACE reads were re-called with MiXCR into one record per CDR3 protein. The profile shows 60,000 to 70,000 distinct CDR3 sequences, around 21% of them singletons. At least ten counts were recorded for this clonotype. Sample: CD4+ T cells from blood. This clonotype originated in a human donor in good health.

In DNA, the CDR3 is TGTGCCAGCAGCTTATATCCTAGCGGAATCTACAATGAGCAGTTCTTC. Translated, it gives CASSLYPSGIYNEQFF. The chain links TRBV7-2 to TRBJ2-1; TRBD2 matches 7 bases. V trimming: 2 bases; J trimming: 3 bases; junction bases outside the gene matches: 7. Germline V CDR1 and CDR2: SGHTA, FQGNSA. There are 16 residues in the CDR3.